The 18 T cell receptor beta chains given below trace back to one sample, sequenced in a study of cytomegalovirus exposure and HLA in healthy donors. The PCR had 60 Vbeta and 13 Jbeta primers. Generated by immunoSEQ multiplex PCR, the TCRdb table keeps only in-frame clones and is missing some. Here the sample table reports approximately 120,000 clones. The sample taken for sequencing was PBMCs. The source is a middle-aged man in good health and CMV-seronegative.

The rearrangement links TRBV7-2 to TRBJ2-5, with TRBD2 identical over 12 bases. The CDR3 spans 15 residues. The germline V gene encodes CDR1 SGHTA and CDR2 FQGNSA. Trimming removed 6 bases from V and 6 bases from J; junction bases left unmatched: 8. CDR3 DNA: TGTGCCAGCAGGAAGACTAGCGGGAGCCTTAAGACCCAGTACTTC. Protein sequence: CASRKTSGSLKTQYF.

The chain has TRBV7-8 and TRBJ1-3; D unresolved. Trimming stripped 3 bases from V and 0 bases from J, with 6 bases between. This CDR3 has 14 residues. The germline V gene has CDR1 SGHVS and CDR2 FQNEAQ. The CDR3 coding sequence is TGTGCCAGCAGCTTTTTGAGCTCTGGAAACACCATATATTTT. Translated, it gives CASSFLSSGNTIYF.

The chain couples TRBV30 to TRBJ1-1; TRBD1 is a possible D gene (6 bases). CDR1 and CDR2 (germline): GTSNPN, SVGIG (reference sequence). The length of the CDR3 is 12 residues. Trimming stripped 5 bases from V and 4 bases from J, with 11 bases between. CDR3 in amino acids: CAWVQGSTEAFF. For the CDR3, the DNA is TGTGCCTGGGTGCAGGGGTCCACTGAAGCTTTCTTT.

The rearrangement joins TRBV27 to TRBJ2-7; TRBD2 aligns across 7 bases. The length of the CDR3 is 16 residues. After removal of 4 bases from V and 0 bases from J, the junction contained 9 bases not matched to a gene. Germline loops: CDR1 MNHEY, CDR2 SMNVEV (reference sequence). The CDR3 here is CASSSPGLQSSYEQYF. The DNA for the CDR3 is TGTGCCAGCAGTTCACCGGGACTACAGAGCTCCTACGAGCAGTACTTC.

The chain is built from TRBV29-1 and TRBJ2-7; a possible D gene is TRBD1 (7 bases). Germline V gene data show CDR1 as SQVTM and CDR2 as ANQGSEA. CDR3 length: 12 amino acids. V was cut by 1 base and J by 6 bases, with 10 bases left in between. The CDR3 region has the DNA TGCAGCGTTGAAGGACAGGGAGGCGAGCAGTACTTC. Encoded protein: CSVEGQGGEQYF.

The chain links TRBV30 to TRBJ1-3; possible D gene TRBD1, 5 bases. The V end was cut by 0 bases, the J end by 2 bases, with 8 bases between. The CDR3 extends over 14 amino acids. Germline V lookup: CDR1 GTSNPN, CDR2 SVGIG (reference sequence). The CDR3 DNA reads TGTGCCTGGAGTGTTGGAGGGGCTGGAAACACCATATATTTT. Translated: CAWSVGGAGNTIYF.

V gene TRBV11-3 combines with J gene TRBJ2-1; 13 bases fit TRBD2. The CDR3 consists of 18 residues. The germline gives CDR1 SGHNT, CDR2 YENEEA. Germline trimming cut 0 bases from V and 6 bases from J; bases unmatched to any gene: 8. CDR3 sequence: CASSLDGTSGTHRNEQFF. Here the CDR3 DNA reads TGTGCCAGCAGCTTAGACGGGACTAGCGGGACGCACCGCAATGAGCAGTTCTTC.

The chain couples TRBV5-1 to TRBJ2-2, with TRBD1 matching over 9 bases. CDR1 and CDR2 (germline): SGHRS, YFSETQ. The CDR3 covers 15 residues. After removal of 2 bases from V and 6 bases from J, the junction contained 5 bases not matched to a gene. CDR3: CASSLGQGRAGELFF. The CDR3 DNA sequence: TGCGCCAGCAGCTTAGGACAGGGGAGGGCCGGGGAGCTGTTTTTT.

V is TRBV5-4 and J is TRBJ2-7; 7 bases agree with TRBD2. CDR3 size: 16 residues. Germline CDR1 and CDR2: SGHNT and YYREEE (reference sequence). V dropped 4 bases and J dropped 4; count of bases not matched to a gene: 14. Here the CDR3 reads CASSPKDGGSIYEQYF. The DNA for the CDR3 is TGTGCCAGCAGCCCCAAGGATGGCGGGAGCATATACGAGCAGTACTTC.

The chain uses TRBV6-1 and TRBJ2-1; 9 positions agree with TRBD1. Looked up from germline, CDR1 is MNHNS and CDR2 is SASEGT. Losses at the gene ends were 4 bases for V and 6 bases for J; bases not matched to a gene: 7. The CDR3 is made up of 15 amino acids. The CDR3 DNA follows: TGTGCCAGCAGTGTGGGACAGGGAGTAGGCAATGAGCAGTTCTTC. Residues: CASSVGQGVGNEQFF.

This chain links TRBV11-2 with TRBJ2-5, with a weak D call TRBD2 (6 bases). The length of the CDR3 is 16 residues. Trimming took 0 bases from V and 0 from J, leaving 11 bases between them. CDR1 is SGHAT, CDR2 FQNNGV, per germline. CDR3: CASSLEWRGDQETQYF. The CDR3 nucleotides are TGTGCCAGCAGCTTAGAATGGAGGGGAGACCAAGAGACCCAGTACTTC. Using reference TRBV11-2 and TRBJ2-5 for the parts outside the CDR3, the full variable domain is EAGVAQSPRYKIIEKRQSVAFWCNPISGHATLYWYQQILGQGPKLLIQFQNNGVVDDSQLPKDRFSAERLKGVDSTLKIQPAKLEDSAVYLCASSLEWRGDQETQYFGPGTRLLVL.

The V gene is TRBV7-2, the J gene TRBJ2-7, with 11 bases matching TRBD2. V shed 5 bases and J 0 bases; nucleotides not matched to a gene: 6. This CDR3 spans 16 amino acids. Germline values: CDR1 SGHTA, CDR2 FQGNSA. The CDR3 DNA reads TGTGCCAGCAGCCATTCCCTAGCGGGAGGCTCCTACGAGCAGTACTTC. Its translation: CASSHSLAGGSYEQYF.

The chain combines TRBV28 with TRBJ1-1, with 7 nucleotides matching TRBD1. CDR1 is MDHEN, CDR2 SYDVKM, per germline. With 4 bases clipped from V and 0 bases from J, the junction kept 14 bases outside the gene matches. The CDR3 consists of 18 residues. CDR3 in DNA: TGTGCCAGCAGTTCGGTAATCGGGACAGTTTTCATGAACACTGAAGCTTTCTTT. It specifies CASSSVIGTVFMNTEAFF.

V and J are TRBV4-3 and TRBJ2-7, with D unclear. The germline V and J ends were trimmed by 1 base and 3 bases, with 10 bases remaining between them. CDR3 length: 14 amino acids. Looked up from germline, CDR1 is LGHNA and CDR2 is YSLEER. CDR3 in DNA: TGCGCCAGCAGCCAAGCGGCAGGTAACTACGAGCAGTACTTC. This sequence encodes CASSQAAGNYEQYF.

The chain recombines TRBV28 with TRBJ1-3; D perhaps matches TRBD1 (6 bases). The V end lost 4 bases, the J end lost 10 bases, and 20 bases lay between the germline ends. CDR1 and CDR2 (germline): MDHEN, SYDVKM. This CDR3 has 15 residues. The chain's CDR3 is CASSWQDRRKRTIYF. The CDR3 nucleotides are TGTGCCAGCAGTTGGCAAGACAGGCGGAAGAGGACCATATATTTT.

The chain is built from TRBV6-1 and TRBJ1-5, with D unresolved. The CDR3 extends over 15 amino acids. Germline CDR1 MNHNS, CDR2 SASEGT. V was clipped by 6 bases and J by 9 bases, with 21 bases between them. CDR3: CASRGHSGGLRPQHF. The CDR3 DNA is TGTGCCAGCAGGGGTCACAGCGGCGGGCTTCGGCCCCAGCATTTT.

V usage is TRBV19 and J usage is TRBJ1-1, with 8 bases aligning to TRBD1. The CDR3 covers 13 residues. The germline gives CDR1 LNHDA, CDR2 SQIVND (reference sequence). V was clipped by 5 bases and J by 8 bases; unmatched bases: 7. In DNA form, the CDR3 reads TGTGCCAGTAGTTCCCGGGACAGGAGAGAAGCTTTCTTT. This encodes CASSSRDRREAFF.

The chain carries TRBV14 and TRBJ2-5, with a tentative D call TRBD1 (5 bases). Germline lookup yields CDR1 SGHDN and CDR2 FVKESK. CDR3 length equals 13 residues. Trimming took 4 bases from V and 2 from J, leaving 8 bases between them. DNA for the CDR3: TGTGCCAGCAGCCGACAGCTACAAGAGACCCAGTACTTC. Translation: CASSRQLQETQYF.